These 29 T cell receptor beta chains were all obtained from the same sample, sequenced in a study of Graves' ophthalmopathy and Graves' hyperthyroidism. RNA transcripts yielded amplified TCR beta CDR3 regions. Scientists carried out first-round RT-PCR using HTBI primers and then a second-round multiplex PCR. TCRdb re-derived calls from the multiplex PCR reads in MiXCR, one entry per CDR3 protein. The repertoire holds about 550,000 distinct CDR3 sequences, with roughly 40% as singletons. The material sequenced was peripheral blood or thyroid tissue (not recorded which). The source is an adult man with Graves' hyperthyroidism.

Note on this clonotype: With a much larger clone just one base away, this may be a read error. Because the CDR3 is missing its conserved closing phenylalanine or tryptophan, this is likely a read error. The chain uses TRBV7-9 and TRBJ2-7, with TRBD1 as a possible D gene (7 bases). Trimming pared 4 bases from V and 3 bases from J, leaving 16 bases between. This CDR3 comprises 15 residues. CDR1 is SEHNR and CDR2 is FQNEAQ in the germline V gene (reference sequence). CDR3 sequence (DNA): TGTGCCAGCAGCTCCGCCAGGGGGGTCAGCTACGAGCAGTACTCC. Translated, it gives CASSSARGVSYEQYS.

At least ten counts were recorded for this clonotype. The junction shows a germline mismatch at one end, possibly a read error. The chain recombines TRBV7-7 with TRBJ2-5; 11 bases match TRBD1. This CDR3 spans 14 amino acids. CDR1 is SSHAT and CDR2 is FNYEAQ in the germline V gene (reference sequence). The CDR3 region is CASSWTGGRETQYF. The CDR3 DNA is TGTGCTAGCAGCTGGACAGGGGGCCGGGAGACCCAGTACTTC. The variable domain in full, with the rest retrieved from reference TRBV7-7 and TRBJ2-5, is GAGVSQSPRYKVTKRGQDVTLRCDPISSHATLYWYQQALGQGPEFLTYFNYEAQPDKSGLPSDRFSAERPEGSISTLTIQRTEQRDSAMYRCASSWTGGRETQYFGPGTRLLVL.

The count of this clonotype is one. The chain carries TRBV7-3 and TRBJ1-2; 7 positions agree with TRBD1. J gave up 9 bases and V 5 bases, and 9 bases lay outside the gene matches. This CDR3 is 13 amino acids long. CDR1 SGHTA and CDR2 FQGTGA come from the germline V gene. The CDR3 protein is CASSRQGGNRYTF. CDR3 DNA sequence: TGTGCCAGCAGCAGACAGGGAGGAAATCGCTACACCTTC.

This chain joins TRBV10-3 and TRBJ2-3; D may correspond to TRBD1 or TRBD2 (5 bases each). Germline V gene sequence: CDR1 ENHRY, CDR2 SYGVKD. V lost 1 base and J lost 1, with 9 bases in between. The CDR3 loop spans 15 amino acids. The CDR3 loop reads CAISELWDRTDTQYF. The DNA of the CDR3 is TGTGCCATCAGTGAGTTGTGGGACCGCACAGATACGCAGTATTTT.

As to this clonotype: A read error may produce the germline difference seen at one junction end. V and J are TRBV10-2 and TRBJ1-5, with 8 bases lining up with TRBD1. This CDR3 contains 19 residues. The germline gives CDR1 WSHSY, CDR2 SAAADI. CDR3: CASSRSSFDRGLSDQPQHF. The DNA of the CDR3 is TGTGCCAGCAGTCGTTCCTCCTTCGACAGGGGACTTAGCGATCAGCCCCAGCATTTT.

The table lists this clonotype with a count of one. The rearrangement links TRBV20-1 to TRBJ2-5, with D uncertain. Germline V gives CDR1 DFQATT, CDR2 SNEGSKA (reference sequence). The CDR3 runs to 17 residues. The germline V and J ends were trimmed by 0 bases and 1 base, with 18 bases remaining between them. The CDR3 region is CSARDTGSVPRQETQYF. The DNA for the CDR3 is TGCAGTGCTAGAGATACTGGAAGCGTCCCGCGCCAAGAGACCCAGTACTTC.

This clonotype was observed at least ten times. The chain combines TRBV20-1 with TRBJ1-2; weak D call: TRBD1 (5 bases). The germline V and J ends were trimmed by 2 bases and 4 bases, with 14 bases remaining between them. CDR1 is DFQATT and CDR2 is SNEGSKA in the germline V gene (reference sequence). The CDR3 is 14 residues long. CDR3: CSARTMDIVYGYTF. The DNA of the CDR3 is TGCAGTGCTAGAACCATGGACATAGTCTATGGCTACACCTTC.

The chain links TRBV10-1 to TRBJ2-5, with 7 bases matching TRBD1. The CDR3 loop spans 15 amino acids. V lost 2 bases, J lost 5 bases, and 8 bases stayed unmatched. The V gene's germline CDR1 is WNHNN and CDR2 SYGVQD (reference sequence). The CDR3 region is CASSESQGDLETQYF. CDR3 nucleotides: TGCGCCAGCAGTGAGAGTCAGGGGGATCTGGAGACCCAGTACTTC.

Note on this clonotype: Here the CDR3 omits its conserved ending phenylalanine or tryptophan, so a read error is the likely source. The chain joins TRBV19 to TRBJ1-2, with 8 bases matching TRBD1. The germline gives CDR1 LNHDA, CDR2 SQIVND (reference sequence). J lost 5 bases, V lost 8 bases, and 4 bases had no gene match. The length of the CDR3 is 12 residues. CDR3 in DNA: TGTGCCAGTCAGGGGGCAGGGTATGGCTACACCATC. Its protein product is CASQGAGYGYTI.

V is TRBV10-3 and J is TRBJ2-2, with 10 bases identical to TRBD2. Germline CDR1 ENHRY, CDR2 SYGVKD. This CDR3 spans 16 amino acids. The junction had 10 bases not matched to a gene; V was cut back by 7 bases and J by 5 bases. This chain's CDR3 is CAINTGQLAGTGELFF. The DNA for the CDR3 is TGTGCCATCAATACCGGGCAACTAGCGGGAACCGGGGAGCTGTTTTTT.

The chain joins TRBV20-1 to TRBJ1-2; D is ambiguous. Germline CDR1 and CDR2: DFQATT and SNEGSKA (reference sequence). V was trimmed by 6 bases and J by 12 bases, leaving 23 bases between them. This CDR3 has 13 amino acids. The CDR3 bases are TGCAGTGCCCCCACCTCTTCGGCGGGAGGGAACACCTTC. Its translation: CSAPTSSAGGNTF.

Details on this clonotype: This may be a read error: a much more frequent sequence differs by one nucleotide. The V call is TRBV6-5, the J call TRBJ2-7; D is perhaps TRBD1 or TRBD2 (5 bases each). The germline V gene has CDR1 MNHEY and CDR2 SVGAGI. There are 15 residues in the CDR3. This chain's CDR3 is CASSYSWGTSHEQYF. The CDR3, as DNA: TGTGCCAGCAGTTACTCGTGGGGGACCTCCCACGAGCAGTACTTC.

In its sample, this clonotype was seen a few times. The chain employs TRBV12-3 or TRBV12-4 and TRBJ1-2, with D perhaps matching TRBD1 (6 bases). The CDR3 consists of 15 residues. Between the trimmed V and J ends, which lost 6 bases and 8 bases, there was a span of 22 bases. The CDR3 DNA reads TGTGCCAGCAGCTGGGGGCAGGCCTTGGAGAGAGGCTACACCTTC. Protein: CASSWGQALERGYTF.

This sequence joins TRBV29-1 and TRBJ2-7; 7 nucleotides agree with TRBD1. Germline loops: CDR1 SQVTM, CDR2 ANQGSEA. The junction had 6 bases not matched to a gene; V was cut back by 8 bases and J by 2 bases. The CDR3 length is 12 residues. The CDR3, as DNA: TGCAGCCCAGGACAGGTCCCCTACGAGCAGTACTTC. It is translated as CSPGQVPYEQYF.

This clonotype was picked up many times. The chain joins TRBV20-1 to TRBJ2-5, with TRBD2 matching over 11 bases. J lost 5 bases, V lost 1 base, and 6 bases had no gene match. The CDR3 length is 15 residues. The germline V gene encodes CDR1 DFQATT and CDR2 SNEGSKA (reference sequence). CDR3 nucleotides: TGCAGTGCTAGAGTAGCGGGAGGGCCCCGTGAGACCCAGTACTTC. Translating it yields CSARVAGGPRETQYF.

This clonotype was counted a few times. The chain recombines TRBV3-1 with TRBJ1-2; TRBD1 is a possible D gene (6 bases). Germline CDR1 reads LGHDT; CDR2 reads YNNKEL (reference sequence). Deletions cut 3 bases from V and 6 bases from J, with 17 bases between. The CDR3 sequence is 15 residues long. This CDR3 is CASSHKTRTVNGYTF. The CDR3 nucleotides are TGTGCCAGCAGCCACAAAACTAGGACAGTAAATGGCTACACCTTC. The full variable domain, with the rest looked up from reference TRBV3-1 and TRBJ1-2, is DTAVSQTPKYLVTQMGNDKSIKCEQNLGHDTMYWYKQDSKKFLKIMFSYNNKELIINETVPNRFSPKSPDKAHLNLHINSLELGDSAVYFCASSHKTRTVNGYTFGSGTRLTVV.

The CDR3 sequence: CASNGGIRTDTQYF. The CDR3 bases are TGTGCCAGCAACGGGGGAATCCGCACAGATACGCAGTATTTT. The genes are TRBV9 and TRBJ2-3; D may be TRBD2 (6 bases). Deletions cut 6 bases from V and 1 base from J, with 12 bases between. The CDR3 has 14 residues. Germline CDR1 is SGDLS and CDR2 is YYNGEE.

The chain joins TRBV5-1 to TRBJ1-4; 7 bases line up with TRBD1. Germline values: CDR1 SGHRS, CDR2 YFSETQ. V shed 5 bases and J 8 bases; nucleotides not matched to a gene: 9. CDR3 length: 14 residues. Written as DNA, the CDR3 is TGCGCCAGCAGGTTGCAAGGGGGCGAAGAAAAACTGTTTTTT. It is translated as CASRLQGGEEKLFF.

A remark on this clonotype: Without the conserved terminal phenylalanine or tryptophan, this CDR3 likely stems from a read error. The chain combines TRBV7-3 with TRBJ2-5, with 10 bases fitting TRBD2. The CDR3 is 15 residues long. J was trimmed by 3 bases and V by 6 bases; bases with no gene match: 7. Germline assignment: CDR1 SGHTA and CDR2 FQGTGA. CDR3 region: CASSRGTSAKETQYL. The CDR3 nucleotides are TGTGCCAGCAGTCGAGGGACTAGCGCGAAAGAGACCCAGTACCTC.

This clonotype was picked up many times. V and J are TRBV7-3 and TRBJ1-1; no clear D gene. V shed 6 bases and J shed 2 bases, with 13 bases lying between them. There are 14 residues in the CDR3. CDR1 and CDR2 (germline): SGHTA, FQGTGA. The DNA of the CDR3 is TGTGCCAGCAGGGGAAGTCCGAGTAACACTGAAGCTTTCTTT. It encodes CASRGSPSNTEAFF.

With respect to this clonotype: A much larger clone lies a single base off, so this may be a read error. V and J are TRBV12-3 or TRBV12-4 and TRBJ1-4; D is undetermined. The CDR3 runs 14 residues. The CDR3 spells CTSSEGWTNEKLFF. The CDR3 coding sequence is TGTACCAGCAGTGAAGGGTGGACTAATGAAAAACTGTTTTTT.

This clonotype has ten or more counts. The rearrangement joins TRBV7-2 to TRBJ2-7; D is perhaps TRBD1 (5 bases). V was clipped by 1 base and J by 5 bases, with 12 bases between them. CDR3 length: 14 residues. Looked up from germline, CDR1 is SGHTA and CDR2 is FQGNSA. This CDR3 is CASSLVPGIDEQYF. The CDR3 bases are TGTGCCAGCAGCTTAGTCCCAGGGATTGACGAGCAGTACTTC.

This clonotype was counted at least ten times. This rearrangement joins TRBV12-5 to TRBJ1-2; tentatively, D is TRBD1 (6 bases). This CDR3 comprises 14 residues. The germline V and J ends were trimmed by 1 base and 6 bases, with 12 bases remaining between them. Germline V gene sequence: CDR1 LGHNT, CDR2 FRNRAP. In DNA form, the CDR3 reads TGTGCTAGTGGTTTGGGCTATAACAGGGATGGCTACACCTTC. This gives the protein CASGLGYNRDGYTF.

A note on this clonotype: One junction end does not reproduce the germline sequence, and a read error may be involved. The CDR3 is CASSRGLAGGPGNTQYF. CDR3 sequence (DNA): TGTGCCAGCAGTAGGGGACTAGCGGGTGGACCCGGGAATACGCAGTATTTT. The V call is TRBV10-3, the J call TRBJ2-3, with TRBD2 identical over 12 bases. The CDR3 spans 17 residues. The V gene's germline CDR1 is ENHRY and CDR2 SYGVKD.

This clonotype was found a few times. The chain links TRBV14 to TRBJ2-1, with D perhaps TRBD2 (5 bases). Germline V gene sequence: CDR1 SGHDN, CDR2 FVKESK. The CDR3 has 15 amino acids. The V gene lost 0 bases and the J gene lost 4 bases, with 10 bases spanning the gap. The CDR3 sequence is CASSQDQWTYNEQFF. Here the CDR3 DNA reads TGTGCCAGCAGCCAAGATCAGTGGACTTACAATGAGCAGTTCTTC.

This clonotype showed up many times. The J gene is TRBJ1-5, the V gene TRBV20-1; D is possibly TRBD1 (5 bases). Trimming took off 5 bases at V and 0 bases at J, with 8 bases between the two ends. The CDR3 consists of 13 residues. The germline gives CDR1 DFQATT, CDR2 SNEGSKA (reference sequence). CDR3 loop: CSAQGLSNQPQHF. CDR3 nucleotides: TGCAGTGCTCAGGGTCTTAGCAATCAGCCCCAGCATTTT.

On this clonotype itself: This may be a read error, as it is one base from a much larger clone. The chain's CDR3 is CASSLAGTGMRETRYF. The CDR3 DNA reads as TGCGCCAGCAGCTTGGCCGGGACAGGGATGAGAGAGACCCGGTACTTC. This chain connects TRBV5-1 to TRBJ2-5; 9 bases line up with TRBD1. Germline CDR1 reads SGHRS; CDR2 reads YFSETQ. This CDR3 contains 16 residues.

This chain connects TRBV29-1 to TRBJ1-1; 10 positions match TRBD1. This CDR3 has 13 residues. Germline V CDR1 and CDR2: SQVTM, ANQGSEA. The V gene end was trimmed by 2 bases and the J gene end by 10 bases; junction bases not matched to a gene: 7. The CDR3 reads CSVEKDRGRIAFF. In DNA form, the CDR3 reads TGCAGCGTTGAAAAAGACAGGGGGCGCATAGCTTTCTTT.

In its sample, this clonotype was seen many times. V usage is TRBV7-9 and J usage is TRBJ2-5; 11 bases are a match to TRBD2. The CDR3 is 15 residues long. CDR1 and CDR2 (germline): SEHNR, FQNEAQ (reference sequence). V was clipped by 11 bases and J by 2 bases; unmatched bases: 10. As DNA, the CDR3 is TGTGCCGGGGCAGAGACTAGCGGGACGCAAGAGACCCAGTACTTC. The encoded protein is CAGAETSGTQETQYF.